This passage covers 8 T cell receptor beta chains from one sample sequenced in a study of T cells in Graves' hyperthyroidism and ophthalmopathy. Template material for amplifying TCR beta CDR3 regions consisted of RNA transcripts. The HTBI primer set drove a first-round RT-PCR of the TCR CDR3. TCRdb analysed the multiplex PCR reads with MiXCR anew, one entry per CDR3 protein. The sample has 730,000 or so distinct CDR3 sequences, about 19% seen once. Input material: blood. These receptors were obtained from a woman aged 50 to 60 with Graves' hyperthyroidism that later progressed to Graves' ophthalmopathy.

The rearrangement links TRBV6-1 to TRBJ1-6, with D uncertain. There are 13 residues in the CDR3. Germline V gene lookup returns CDR1 MNHNS and CDR2 SASEGT. V was cut by 4 bases and J by 7 bases, with 8 bases left in between. Here the CDR3 DNA reads TGTGCCAGCAGTGGGGTGCGGAATTCACCCCTCCACTTT. Protein: CASSGVRNSPLHF.

This clonotype was counted ten times or more. The CDR3 DNA is TGTGCCAGCAGTTACCTGGGGGGTTCCTACGAGCAGTACTTC. Translating it yields CASSYLGGSYEQYF. The V and J genes are TRBV6-2 or TRBV6-3 and TRBJ2-7; D may be TRBD2 (6 bases). V lost 2 bases to trimming and J lost 1 base, with 9 bases between them. CDR1 MNHEY and CDR2 SVGEGT come from the germline V gene. This CDR3 spans 14 amino acids.

This clonotype was seen at least ten times. The chain combines TRBV2 with TRBJ1-2; D not resolved. The CDR3 is 12 residues long. CDR1 SNHLY and CDR2 FYNNEI come from the germline V gene. Trimming cost V 8 bases and J 4 bases, with 11 bases left between them. The chain's CDR3 is CASVDASYGYTF. The CDR3 DNA is TGTGCCAGCGTCGATGCTTCCTATGGCTACACCTTC.

J is TRBJ1-1 and V is TRBV5-1; weak D call: TRBD1 (5 bases). Trimming took 0 bases from V and 5 from J, leaving 14 bases between them. This CDR3 spans 15 amino acids. CDR1 and CDR2 from the germline V gene are SGHRS and YFSETQ. CDR3 DNA: TGCGCCAGCAGCTTGGCCGCAGGGATGGGGACTGAAGCTTTCTTT. Amino acids: CASSLAAGMGTEAFF.

The chain employs TRBV5-4 and TRBJ2-1, with D possibly matching TRBD2 (7 bases). Germline V gene lookup returns CDR1 SGHNT and CDR2 YYREEE (reference sequence). Trimming removed 0 bases from V and 7 bases from J, with 11 bases in between. The CDR3 has 14 amino acids. The CDR3 reads CASSLEGGRNEQFF. The CDR3 DNA is TGTGCCAGCAGCTTGGAGGGGGGGAGGAATGAGCAGTTCTTC.

This clonotype occurred once. The chain uses TRBV12-3 or TRBV12-4 and TRBJ2-5; 8 bases fit TRBD2. This CDR3 comprises 16 residues. Trimming cost V 5 bases and J 0 bases; bases outside gene matches: 8. DNA of the CDR3: TGTGCCAGCAGTCGTGTAGCGGGGACGTACCAAGAGACCCAGTACTTC. As protein: CASSRVAGTYQETQYF.

This clonotype was observed a few times. This chain connects TRBV19 to TRBJ2-1, with 7 bases lining up with TRBD2. Germline CDR1 reads LNHDA; CDR2 reads SQIVND (reference sequence). The V and J ends lost 5 bases and 6 bases, in that order; junction bases with no gene match: 13. CDR3 length: 16 amino acids. This CDR3 reads CASSLQPGLSSNEQFF. The CDR3, as DNA: TGTGCCAGTAGTCTCCAACCGGGACTATCTTCCAATGAGCAGTTCTTC.

This clonotype was observed many times. The J gene is TRBJ1-4, the V gene TRBV7-9; TRBD1 matches at 9 bases. The CDR3 is 14 residues long. V was pared by 1 base and J by 8 bases, with 2 bases of the junction left unmatched. CDR1 SEHNR and CDR2 FQNEAQ come from the germline V gene (reference sequence). The CDR3 sequence is CASSLGQGDEKLFF. The CDR3 DNA sequence: TGTGCCAGCAGCTTAGGACAGGGGGACGAAAAACTGTTTTTT.